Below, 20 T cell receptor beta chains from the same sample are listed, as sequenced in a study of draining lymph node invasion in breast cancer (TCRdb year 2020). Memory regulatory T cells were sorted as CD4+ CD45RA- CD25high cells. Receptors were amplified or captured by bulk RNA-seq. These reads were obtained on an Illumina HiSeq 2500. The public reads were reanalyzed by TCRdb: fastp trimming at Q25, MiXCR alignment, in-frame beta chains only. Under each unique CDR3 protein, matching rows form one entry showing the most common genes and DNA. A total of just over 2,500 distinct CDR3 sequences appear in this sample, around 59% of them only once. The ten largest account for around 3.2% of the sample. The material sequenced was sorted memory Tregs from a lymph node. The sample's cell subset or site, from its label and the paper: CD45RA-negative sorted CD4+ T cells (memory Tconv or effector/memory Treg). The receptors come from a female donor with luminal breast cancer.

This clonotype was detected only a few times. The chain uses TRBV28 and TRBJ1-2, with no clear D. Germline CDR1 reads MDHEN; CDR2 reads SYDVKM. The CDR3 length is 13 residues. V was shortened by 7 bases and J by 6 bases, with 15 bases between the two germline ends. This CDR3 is CASTRGLRDGYTF. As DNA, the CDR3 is TGTGCCAGCACTCGAGGTCTGAGAGATGGCTACACCTTC.

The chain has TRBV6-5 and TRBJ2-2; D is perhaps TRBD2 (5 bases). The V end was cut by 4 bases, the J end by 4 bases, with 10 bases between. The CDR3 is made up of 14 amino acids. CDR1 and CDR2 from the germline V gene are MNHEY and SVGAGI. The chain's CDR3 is CASSSERRTGELFF. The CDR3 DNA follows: TGTGCCAGCAGTTCGGAGCGGCGCACCGGGGAGCTGTTTTTT.

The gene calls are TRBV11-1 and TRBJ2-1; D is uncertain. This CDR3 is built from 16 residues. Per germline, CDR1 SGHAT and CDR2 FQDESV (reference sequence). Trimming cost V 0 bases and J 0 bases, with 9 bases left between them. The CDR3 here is CASSLADGSSYNEQFF. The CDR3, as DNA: TGTGCCAGCAGCTTAGCTGACGGTAGCTCCTACAATGAGCAGTTCTTC.

CDR3 in DNA: TGTGCCAGCAGCTTAACGGGACTACAAAATAATGAGCAGTTCTTC. It translates to CASSLTGLQNNEQFF. The rearrangement joins TRBV7-3 to TRBJ2-1; TRBD2 agrees at 7 bases. V was pared by 0 bases and J by 7 bases, with 6 bases of the junction left unmatched. The germline V gene has CDR1 SGHTA and CDR2 FQGTGA. The CDR3 loop spans 15 amino acids.

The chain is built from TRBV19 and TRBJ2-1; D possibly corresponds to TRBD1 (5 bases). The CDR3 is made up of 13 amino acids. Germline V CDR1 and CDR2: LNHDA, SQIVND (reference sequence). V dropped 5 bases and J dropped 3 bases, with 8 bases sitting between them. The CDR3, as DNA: TGTGCCAGTAGTGTTACAGGCTACAATGAGCAGTTCTTC. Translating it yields CASSVTGYNEQFF.

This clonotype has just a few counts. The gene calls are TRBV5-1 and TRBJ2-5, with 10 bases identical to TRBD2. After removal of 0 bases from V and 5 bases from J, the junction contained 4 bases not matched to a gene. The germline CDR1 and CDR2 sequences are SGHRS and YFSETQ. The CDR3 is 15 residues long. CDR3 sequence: CASSLGTSGVETQYF. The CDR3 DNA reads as TGCGCCAGCAGCTTGGGTACTAGCGGGGTGGAGACCCAGTACTTC.

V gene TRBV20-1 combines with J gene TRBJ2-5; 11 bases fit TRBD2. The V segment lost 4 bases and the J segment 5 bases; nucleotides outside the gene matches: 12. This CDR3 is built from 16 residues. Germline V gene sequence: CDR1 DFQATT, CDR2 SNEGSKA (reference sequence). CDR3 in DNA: TGCAGTGCTACCCGACGTAGCGGGGGGGCTTGGGAGACCCAGTACTTC. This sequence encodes CSATRRSGGAWETQYF.

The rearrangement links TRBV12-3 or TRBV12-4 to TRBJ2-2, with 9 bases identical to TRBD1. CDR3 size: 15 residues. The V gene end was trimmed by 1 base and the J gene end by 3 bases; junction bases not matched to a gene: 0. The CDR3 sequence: CASSLGQGDTGELFF. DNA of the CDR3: TGTGCCAGCAGTTTAGGACAGGGGGACACCGGGGAGCTGTTTTTT.

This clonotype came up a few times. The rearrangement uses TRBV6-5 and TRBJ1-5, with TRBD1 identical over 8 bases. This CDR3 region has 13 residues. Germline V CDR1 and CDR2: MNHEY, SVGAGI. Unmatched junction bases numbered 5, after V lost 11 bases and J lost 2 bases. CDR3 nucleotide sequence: TGTGCCGTATCAGGGGGCGGCAATCAGCCCCAGCATTTT. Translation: CAVSGGGNQPQHF.

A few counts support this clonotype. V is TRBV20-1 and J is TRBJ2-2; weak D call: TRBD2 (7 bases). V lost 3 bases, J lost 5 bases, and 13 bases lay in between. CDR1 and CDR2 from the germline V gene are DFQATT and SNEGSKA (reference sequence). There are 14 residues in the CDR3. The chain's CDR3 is CSARRGGATGELFF. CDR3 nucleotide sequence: TGCAGTGCTAGGAGGGGGGGTGCTACCGGGGAGCTGTTTTTT.

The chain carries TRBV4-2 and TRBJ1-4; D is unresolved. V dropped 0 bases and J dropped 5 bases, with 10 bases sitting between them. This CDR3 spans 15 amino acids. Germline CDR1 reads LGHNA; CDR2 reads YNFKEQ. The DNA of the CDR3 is TGTGCCAGCAGCCAAGAAGGGTCGGAGAATGAAAAACTGTTTTTT. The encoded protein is CASSQEGSENEKLFF.

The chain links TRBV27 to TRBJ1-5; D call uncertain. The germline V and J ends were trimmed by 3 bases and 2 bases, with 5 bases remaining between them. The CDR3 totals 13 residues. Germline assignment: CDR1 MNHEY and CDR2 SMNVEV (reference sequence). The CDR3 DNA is TGTGCCAGCAGTTTTGGCGGCAATCAGCCCCAGCATTTT. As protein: CASSFGGNQPQHF.

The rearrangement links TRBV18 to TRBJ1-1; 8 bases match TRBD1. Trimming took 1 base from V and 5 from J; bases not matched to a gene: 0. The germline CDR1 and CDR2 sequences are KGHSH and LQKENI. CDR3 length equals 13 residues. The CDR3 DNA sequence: TGTGCCAGCTCACCACGGACAGGGACTGAAGCTTTCTTT. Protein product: CASSPRTGTEAFF.

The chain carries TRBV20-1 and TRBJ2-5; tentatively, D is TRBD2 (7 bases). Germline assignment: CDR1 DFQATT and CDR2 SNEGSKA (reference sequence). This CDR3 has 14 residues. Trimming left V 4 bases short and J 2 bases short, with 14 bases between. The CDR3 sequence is CSANYRGAQETQYF. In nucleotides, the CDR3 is TGCAGTGCTAACTATCGGGGGGCTCAAGAGACCCAGTACTTC.

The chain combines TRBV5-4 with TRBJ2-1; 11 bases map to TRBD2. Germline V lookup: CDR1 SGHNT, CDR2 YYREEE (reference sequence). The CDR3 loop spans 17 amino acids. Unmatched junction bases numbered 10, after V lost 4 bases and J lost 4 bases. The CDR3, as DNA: TGTGCCAGCAGCCAGGAGTTGTTAGCGGGGGGGTACAATGAGCAGTTCTTC. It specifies CASSQELLAGGYNEQFF.

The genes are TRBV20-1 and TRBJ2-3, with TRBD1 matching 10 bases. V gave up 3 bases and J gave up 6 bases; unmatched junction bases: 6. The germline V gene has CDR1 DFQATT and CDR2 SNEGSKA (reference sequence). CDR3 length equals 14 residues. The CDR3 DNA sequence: TGCAGTGCTAGGGGACAGGGGCGGGTGGATACGCAGTATTTT. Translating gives CSARGQGRVDTQYF.

CDR3 bases: TGCGCCAGCAGCCTCCGGGACAGGGGAACCGGGGAGCTGTTTTTT. Protein sequence: CASSLRDRGTGELFF. This chain links TRBV5-1 with TRBJ2-2, with TRBD1 matching 10 bases. The germline gives CDR1 SGHRS, CDR2 YFSETQ. The V segment lost 4 bases and the J segment 5 bases; nucleotides outside the gene matches: 5. The CDR3 runs 15 residues.

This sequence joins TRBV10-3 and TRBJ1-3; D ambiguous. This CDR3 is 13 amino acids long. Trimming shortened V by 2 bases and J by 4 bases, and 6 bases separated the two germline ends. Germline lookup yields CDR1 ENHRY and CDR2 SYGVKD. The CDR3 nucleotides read TGTGCCATCAGTGAGAGTTCCGGAAACACCATATATTTT. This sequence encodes CAISESSGNTIYF.

CDR3 sequence: CASSQALWPYNEQFF. The DNA for the CDR3 is TGTGCCAGCAGCCAAGCCCTCTGGCCCTACAATGAGCAGTTCTTC. The chain links TRBV3-1 to TRBJ2-1; D is undetermined. Trimming took off 1 base at V and 2 bases at J, with 9 bases between the two ends. This CDR3 region has 15 residues. Per the germline V gene, CDR1 is LGHDT and CDR2 is YNNKEL (reference sequence).

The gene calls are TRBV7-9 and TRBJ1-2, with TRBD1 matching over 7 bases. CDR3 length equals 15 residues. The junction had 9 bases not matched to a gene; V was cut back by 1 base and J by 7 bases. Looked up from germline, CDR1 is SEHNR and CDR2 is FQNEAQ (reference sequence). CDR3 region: CASSLETGYHAGYTF. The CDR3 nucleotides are TGTGCCAGCAGCTTAGAGACAGGGTATCATGCTGGCTACACCTTC.